This record concerns one T cell receptor beta chain sequence. Its cognate antigen is unknown. The data derive from a study of OX40 agonist ivuxolimab in advanced cancers. Study context: Ivuxolimab, which is an agonistic anti-OX40 (CD134) antibody, was administered to the patients. Whole-study results and caveats: Part of the nonresponder group also had normalized T-cell clonal expansion that was low. Averaging showed that CD8+ T cells had more expanded clones than CD4+ did.

This CDR3 comprises 14 residues. Germline V gene data show CDR1 as SQVTM and CDR2 as ANQGSEA. The J segment lost 5 bases and the V segment lost 8 bases, leaving 10 bases of the junction unmatched. Profiling relied on immunoSEQ multiplex PCR, and the TCRdb table lists in-frame clones only, not all of them. The repertoire consists of around 150,000 clones, with about nine tenths occurring once and the leading ten covering 0.95% to 1.4%. This sequence was found in an adult with an advanced solid tumor such as melanoma, head and neck, liver or kidney cancer. The chain combines TRBV29-1 with TRBJ2-5, with 11 bases that match TRBD2. The starting material was CD4+ or CD8+ T cells sorted from blood, obtained in a trial of the OX40 agonist ivuxolimab. The CDR3 nucleotides read TGCAGCTCCGGGACTAGCGGATATTTGGAGACCCAGTACTTC. Residues: CSSGTSGYLETQYF.